The 8 T cell receptor beta chains in this list originate from one sample, sequenced in a study of T cell repertoires in cytomegalovirus infection. Their antigen targets remain unknown. One entry per CDR3 protein, called by TCRdb with MiXCR from the reads. The sample has 900,000 to 950,000 distinct CDR3 sequences, 30% to 40% seen once. The sample was cultured CD8+ T cells from PBMCs, taken from culture after CMV antigen stimulation. Source of these receptors: a human donor in good health (CMV status not recorded). Some clones in this sample may be carry-over from other donors' samples.

This clonotype has more than one count but fewer than ten. The J gene is TRBJ1-5, the V gene TRBV7-9; tentative D call: TRBD1 (5 bases). The V gene lost 5 bases and the J gene lost 3 bases, with 11 bases spanning the gap. The CDR3 is 14 residues long. The germline V gene encodes CDR1 SEHNR and CDR2 FQNEAQ (reference sequence). CDR3 residues: CASSHVGVNQPQHF. The CDR3 region has the DNA TGTGCCAGCAGCCATGTGGGGGTCAATCAGCCCCAGCATTTT.

The V call is TRBV12-3 or TRBV12-4, the J call TRBJ1-1; D unclear. Between the trimmed V and J ends, which lost 8 bases and 6 bases, there was a span of 10 bases. This CDR3 contains 11 residues. The CDR3 reads CASGGWPEAFF. Here the CDR3 DNA reads TGTGCCAGCGGAGGGTGGCCTGAAGCTTTCTTT.

This clonotype was found many times. The chain couples TRBV12-3 or TRBV12-4 to TRBJ2-2; 7 nucleotides line up with TRBD2. With V trimmed by 8 bases and J by 8 bases, 11 bases remained unmatched. The CDR3 covers 14 residues. The CDR3 nucleotides are TGTGCCAGCTACCCGGGACGGGAGGTGGGGGAGCTGTTTTTT. Translated, it gives CASYPGREVGELFF.

This clonotype was counted only a few times. The rearrangement uses TRBV3-1 and TRBJ2-1, with 10 bases lining up with TRBD1. With V trimmed by 6 bases and J by 8 bases, 10 bases remained unmatched. Germline assignment: CDR1 LGHDT and CDR2 YNNKEL (reference sequence). CDR3 length: 15 amino acids. This CDR3 reads CASSLGQGVIDEQFF. In DNA, the CDR3 is TGTGCCAGCAGTCTTGGACAGGGGGTTATCGATGAGCAGTTCTTC.

This clonotype was picked up a small number of times. This chain joins TRBV6-1 and TRBJ2-7; 7 bases fit TRBD2. Germline V gene data show CDR1 as MNHNS and CDR2 as SASEGT. With 1 base clipped from V and 5 bases from J, the junction kept 5 bases outside the gene matches. This CDR3 is built from 14 residues. The CDR3: CASSEESGVDEQYF. In DNA form, the CDR3 reads TGTGCCAGCAGTGAAGAGAGCGGGGTCGACGAGCAGTACTTC.

At least ten counts were recorded for this clonotype. The V gene is TRBV7-6, the J gene TRBJ2-2; D ambiguous. The germline V gene has CDR1 SGHVS and CDR2 FNYEAQ. V shed 1 base and J shed 4 bases, with 7 bases lying between them. This CDR3 is 14 amino acids long. The CDR3 reads CASSLEWGTGELFF. For the CDR3, the DNA is TGTGCCAGCAGCTTAGAGTGGGGCACCGGGGAGCTGTTTTTT.

This clonotype was detected ten times or more. V is TRBV4-1 and J is TRBJ2-1; unclear D gene. Germline V gives CDR1 MGHRA, CDR2 YSYEKL. This CDR3 has 12 amino acids. The V end was cut by 1 base, the J end by 5 bases, with 3 bases between. In DNA form, the CDR3 reads TGCGCCAGCAGCCAAGGGAACAATGAGCAGTTCTTC. It specifies CASSQGNNEQFF.

This clonotype has just a few counts. The chain uses TRBV7-6 and TRBJ2-1; D possibly corresponds to TRBD2 (5 bases). The CDR3 has 12 residues. V was shortened by 7 bases and J by 6 bases, with 10 bases between the two germline ends. The germline V gene encodes CDR1 SGHVS and CDR2 FNYEAQ. DNA of the CDR3: TGTGCCAGCACGACGGGGAGCAATGAGCAGTTCTTC. It specifies CASTTGSNEQFF.